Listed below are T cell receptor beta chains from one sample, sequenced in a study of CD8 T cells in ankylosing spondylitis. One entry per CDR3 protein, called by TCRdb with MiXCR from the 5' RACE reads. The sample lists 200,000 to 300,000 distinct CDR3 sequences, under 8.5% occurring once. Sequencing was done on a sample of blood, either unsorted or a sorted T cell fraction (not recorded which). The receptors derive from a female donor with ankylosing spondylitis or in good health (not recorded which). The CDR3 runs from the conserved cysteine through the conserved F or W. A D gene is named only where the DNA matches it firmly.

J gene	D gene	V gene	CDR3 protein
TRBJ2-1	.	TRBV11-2	CASSSAQQFF
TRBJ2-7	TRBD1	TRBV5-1	CASSLVGTGIYEQYF
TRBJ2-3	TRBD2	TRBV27	CASSPSGRGDTQYF
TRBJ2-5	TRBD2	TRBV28	CASSPPRVAGLPIRQETQYF
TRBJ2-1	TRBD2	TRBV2	CASSVSTSGNEQFF
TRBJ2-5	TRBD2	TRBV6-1	CASRRLAGGYQETQYF
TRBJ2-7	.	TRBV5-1	CASSLVRGSDEQYF
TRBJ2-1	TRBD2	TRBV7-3	CASSLVSGTSGYNEQFF
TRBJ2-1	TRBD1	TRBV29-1	CSAQGDDEQFF
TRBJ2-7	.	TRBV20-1	CSASIKSYEQYF
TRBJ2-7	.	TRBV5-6	CASSYSSEQYF